A single sample gave rise to the 22 T cell receptor beta chains below, sequenced in a study of control samples from healthy donors and cancer patients. The protocol was immunoSEQ multiplex PCR, while the TCRdb copy is restricted to in-frame clones and leaves out a portion. The sample includes about 35,000 clones, approximately 93% of them seen just once. Sequenced sample: PBMCs. The origin of the receptors is a man aged 35-49 years with colorectal cancer.

The chain carries TRBV5-4 and TRBJ2-7; 7 bases align to TRBD1. Germline CDR1 reads SGHNT; CDR2 reads YYREEE (reference sequence). V dropped 4 bases and J dropped 5; count of bases not matched to a gene: 9. CDR3 size: 14 residues. The CDR3 sequence is CASSVRQGWDEQYF. Written as DNA, the CDR3 is TGTGCCAGCAGCGTCAGACAGGGCTGGGACGAGCAGTACTTC.

This CDR3 reads CASSVGQGGGDTQYF. CDR3 sequence (DNA): TGTGCCAGCAGTGTGGGTCAGGGTGGAGGAGATACGCAGTATTTT. The rearrangement links TRBV2 to TRBJ2-3; D assignment may be TRBD1 or TRBD2 (5 bases each). The V end lost 4 bases, the J end lost 5 bases, and 16 bases lay between the germline ends. Germline V gene lookup returns CDR1 SNHLY and CDR2 FYNNEI. CDR3 size: 15 residues.

V usage is TRBV20-1 and J usage is TRBJ2-3, with TRBD2 identical over 8 bases. There are 16 residues in the CDR3. Trimming cost V 3 bases and J 0 bases; bases outside gene matches: 8. Looked up from germline, CDR1 is DFQATT and CDR2 is SNEGSKA (reference sequence). CDR3: CSASVTSGESTDTQYF. DNA of the CDR3: TGCAGTGCTAGTGTTACTAGCGGAGAAAGCACAGATACGCAGTATTTT.

The V gene is TRBV7-2, the J gene TRBJ2-7; 10 nucleotides match TRBD2. The V and J ends lost 1 base and 2 bases, in that order; junction bases with no gene match: 14. Germline values: CDR1 SGHTA, CDR2 FQGNSA. The CDR3 has 19 amino acids. In nucleotides, the CDR3 is TGTGCCAGCAGCTTAGGTCTGGTTGCTAGCGGGGGCTTACCCTACGAGCAGTACTTC. Translating it yields CASSLGLVASGGLPYEQYF.

This sequence joins TRBV6-1 and TRBJ2-1, with 7 bases lining up with TRBD1. CDR1 MNHNS and CDR2 SASEGT come from the germline V gene. Germline trimming cut 3 bases from V and 8 bases from J; bases unmatched to any gene: 7. The CDR3 runs 14 residues. CDR3 coding DNA: TGTGCCAGCAGTGAGGCAGGGGGTTACCATGAGCAGTTCTTC. Translating it yields CASSEAGGYHEQFF.

The rearrangement joins TRBV3-1 (or the pseudogene TRBV3-2) to TRBJ1-1, with D unresolved. The CDR3 is 16 amino acids. V lost 0 bases, J lost 1 base, and 12 bases lay in between. CDR1 is LGHDT and CDR2 is YNNKEL in the germline V gene (reference sequence). The CDR3 DNA is TGTGCCAGCAGCCAAGAGCCAGGTCGACGGAACACTGAAGCTTTCTTT. This sequence encodes CASSQEPGRRNTEAFF.

J is TRBJ1-1 and V is TRBV27; D not resolved. V lost 7 bases to trimming and J lost 3 bases, with 18 bases between them. Germline assignment: CDR1 MNHEY and CDR2 SMNVEV (reference sequence). This CDR3 contains 15 residues. The CDR3 is CASISREGTDTEAFF. The CDR3 DNA reads as TGTGCCAGCATTTCGCGGGAGGGAACGGACACTGAAGCTTTCTTT.

V and J are TRBV29-1 and TRBJ1-5, with 7 bases lining up with TRBD1. J lost 5 bases, V lost 7 bases, and 8 bases had no gene match. CDR3 length: 13 amino acids. Germline values: CDR1 SQVTM, CDR2 ANQGSEA. CDR3: CSARQGVDQPQHF. Here the CDR3 DNA reads TGCAGCGCCCGACAGGGAGTCGATCAGCCCCAGCATTTT.

The gene calls are TRBV4-2 and TRBJ2-5; no reliable D call. V was trimmed by 5 bases and J by 2 bases, leaving 3 bases between them. The CDR3 length is 11 residues. Per the germline V gene, CDR1 is LGHNA and CDR2 is YNFKEQ. This CDR3 is CASSDQETQYF. The CDR3 nucleotides are TGTGCCAGCAGCGATCAAGAGACCCAGTACTTC.

CDR3 in amino acids: CASSFTIYEQYF. The CDR3 bases are TGTGCCAGCAGTTTCACGATCTACGAGCAGTACTTC. The chain couples TRBV12-3 or TRBV12-4 to TRBJ2-7; no definite D call. Trimming took off 3 bases at V and 3 bases at J, with 6 bases between the two ends. This CDR3 region has 12 residues.

The chain links TRBV2 to TRBJ1-4; the match to TRBD1 covers 7 bases. This CDR3 is 14 amino acids long. Germline CDR1 SNHLY, CDR2 FYNNEI. V lost 7 bases to trimming and J lost 8 bases; unmatched junction nucleotides: 10. CDR3: CASNPGQRSEKLFF. The CDR3 region has the DNA TGTGCCAGCAATCCGGGACAGCGGTCCGAAAAACTGTTTTTT.

V and J are TRBV7-3 and TRBJ2-5; no clear D gene. Trimming left V 1 base short and J 5 bases short, with 11 bases between. CDR1 is SGHTA and CDR2 is FQGTGA in the germline V gene. This CDR3 has 14 residues. DNA for the CDR3: TGTGCCAGCAGCTTAAATGCAGGTCTGGAGACCCAGTACTTC. Amino acid sequence: CASSLNAGLETQYF.

A single count supports this clone. This chain joins TRBV19 and TRBJ1-4; TRBD1 agrees at 7 bases. Trimming cost V 5 bases and J 8 bases; bases outside gene matches: 8. The CDR3 consists of 14 residues. Per germline, CDR1 LNHDA and CDR2 SQIVND (reference sequence). The CDR3 loop reads CASSPGGLGEKLFF. The DNA of the CDR3 is TGTGCCAGTAGTCCAGGGGGATTAGGGGAAAAACTGTTTTTT.

This clone was recorded once. The chain carries TRBV5-5 and TRBJ2-2, with 7 nucleotides matching TRBD1. Per germline, CDR1 SGHKS and CDR2 YYEKEE (reference sequence). This CDR3 is built from 16 residues. The ends lost 0 bases at V and 4 bases at J; junction bases unmatched: 6. The CDR3 protein is CASSLDRGFFTGELFF. For the CDR3, the DNA is TGTGCCAGCAGCTTGGACAGGGGCTTCTTCACCGGGGAGCTGTTTTTT.

The chain is built from TRBV19 and TRBJ1-1, with D possibly being TRBD1 (6 bases). Trimming shortened V by 6 bases and J by 1 base, and 21 bases separated the two germline ends. The CDR3 length is 17 residues. Germline CDR1 and CDR2: LNHDA and SQIVND (reference sequence). This CDR3 reads CASRSILAGHQNTEAFF. In DNA form, the CDR3 reads TGTGCCAGTAGATCAATACTGGCGGGACACCAGAACACTGAAGCTTTCTTT.

The count of this clone is one. The CDR3 reads CATLDWNTGELFF. The CDR3 DNA is TGTGCCACTCTGGACTGGAACACCGGGGAGCTGTTTTTT. This chain links TRBV24-1 with TRBJ2-2; D perhaps matches TRBD2 (5 bases). The CDR3 is 13 amino acids. The germline V gene encodes CDR1 KGHDR and CDR2 SFDVKD. Deletions cut 10 bases from V and 1 base from J, with 9 bases between.

This clone was observed a few times. Compared with germline, one end of the junction differs, possibly owing to a read error. The rearrangement uses TRBV6-6 and TRBJ1-5, with a possible D match to TRBD1 (5 bases). The length of the CDR3 is 14 residues. Germline-derived CDR1 and CDR2 are MNHNY and SVGAGI (reference sequence). The CDR3 sequence: CASTYSGGYQPQHF. DNA of the CDR3: TGTGCCAGCACTTACTCGGGGGGGTATCAGCCCCAGCATTTT.

This clone appeared once. The rearrangement links TRBV6-1 to TRBJ1-1, with D hard to call. Germline lookup yields CDR1 MNHNS and CDR2 SASEGT. This CDR3 comprises 14 residues. V was shortened by 7 bases and J by 1 base, with 13 bases between the two germline ends. As DNA, the CDR3 is TGTGCCAGCACCAACGGGAAGAGGAACACTGAAGCTTTCTTT. Protein sequence: CASTNGKRNTEAFF.

The chain uses TRBV9 and TRBJ2-3, with 9 bases lining up with TRBD1. V gave up 6 bases and J gave up 5 bases; unmatched junction bases: 10. CDR3 length: 15 residues. Germline-derived CDR1 and CDR2 are SGDLS and YYNGEE. The CDR3 DNA sequence: TGTGCCAGCACCCTCGGGGGACAGGGCGGAGATACGCAGTATTTT. Translating it yields CASTLGGQGGDTQYF.

V is TRBV2 and J is TRBJ1-4; 9 bases are a match to TRBD1. Germline assignment: CDR1 SNHLY and CDR2 FYNNEI. The ends lost 3 bases at V and 8 bases at J; junction bases unmatched: 7. The CDR3 runs 15 residues. CDR3 protein: CASSDSGQGREKLFF. CDR3 nucleotides: TGTGCCAGCAGTGACTCGGGACAGGGTCGGGAAAAACTGTTTTTT.

The genes are TRBV18 and TRBJ1-6; D remains ambiguous. The V and J ends lost 4 bases and 0 bases respectively, with 10 bases between them. Germline lookup yields CDR1 KGHSH and CDR2 LQKENI. There are 16 residues in the CDR3. CDR3 protein: CASSLADSSYNSPLHF. CDR3 nucleotide sequence: TGTGCCAGCTCACTGGCGGATAGCTCCTATAATTCACCCCTCCACTTT.

The genes are TRBV18 and TRBJ1-5, with D uncertain. CDR3 size: 17 residues. Trimming removed 4 bases at V and 0 bases at J, with 16 bases between. Germline CDR1 is KGHSH and CDR2 is LQKENI. CDR3 protein: CASSREPPGDSNQPQHF. The CDR3 nucleotides read TGTGCCAGCTCACGCGAACCCCCAGGAGATAGCAATCAGCCCCAGCATTTT.